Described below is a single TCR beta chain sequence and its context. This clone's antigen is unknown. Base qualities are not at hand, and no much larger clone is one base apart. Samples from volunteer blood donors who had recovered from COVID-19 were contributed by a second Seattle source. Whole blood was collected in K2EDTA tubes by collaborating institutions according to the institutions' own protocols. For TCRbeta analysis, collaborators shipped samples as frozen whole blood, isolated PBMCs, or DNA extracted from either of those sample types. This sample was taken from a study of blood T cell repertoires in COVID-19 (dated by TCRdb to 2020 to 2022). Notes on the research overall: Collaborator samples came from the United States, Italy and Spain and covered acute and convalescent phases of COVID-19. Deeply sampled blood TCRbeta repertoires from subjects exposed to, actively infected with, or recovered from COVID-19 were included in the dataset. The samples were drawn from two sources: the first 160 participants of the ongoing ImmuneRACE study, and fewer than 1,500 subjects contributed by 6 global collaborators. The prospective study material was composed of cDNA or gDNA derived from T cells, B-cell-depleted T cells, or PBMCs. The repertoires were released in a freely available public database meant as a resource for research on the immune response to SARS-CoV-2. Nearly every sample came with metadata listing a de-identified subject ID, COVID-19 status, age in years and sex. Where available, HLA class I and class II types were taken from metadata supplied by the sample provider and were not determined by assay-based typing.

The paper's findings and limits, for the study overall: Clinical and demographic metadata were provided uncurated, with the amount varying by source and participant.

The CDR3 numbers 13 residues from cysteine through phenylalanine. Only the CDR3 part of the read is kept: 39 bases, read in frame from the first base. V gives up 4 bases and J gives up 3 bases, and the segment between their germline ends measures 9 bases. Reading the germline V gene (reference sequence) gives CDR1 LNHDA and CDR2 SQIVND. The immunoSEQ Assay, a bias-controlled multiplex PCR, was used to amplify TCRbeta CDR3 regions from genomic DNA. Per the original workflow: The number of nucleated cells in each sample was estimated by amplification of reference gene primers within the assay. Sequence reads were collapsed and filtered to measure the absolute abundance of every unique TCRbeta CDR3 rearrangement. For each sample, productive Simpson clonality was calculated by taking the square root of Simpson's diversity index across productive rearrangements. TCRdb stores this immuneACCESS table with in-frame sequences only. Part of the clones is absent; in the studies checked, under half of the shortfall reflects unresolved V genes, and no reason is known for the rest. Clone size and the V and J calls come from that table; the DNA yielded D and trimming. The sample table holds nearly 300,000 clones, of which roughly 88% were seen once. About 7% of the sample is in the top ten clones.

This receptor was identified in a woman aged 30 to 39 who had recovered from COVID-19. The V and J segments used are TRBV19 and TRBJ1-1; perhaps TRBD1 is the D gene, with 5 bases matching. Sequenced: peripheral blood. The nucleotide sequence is TGTGCCAGTAGTAGCGGGGGGGACACTGAAGCTTTCTTT. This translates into CASSSGGDTEAFF.